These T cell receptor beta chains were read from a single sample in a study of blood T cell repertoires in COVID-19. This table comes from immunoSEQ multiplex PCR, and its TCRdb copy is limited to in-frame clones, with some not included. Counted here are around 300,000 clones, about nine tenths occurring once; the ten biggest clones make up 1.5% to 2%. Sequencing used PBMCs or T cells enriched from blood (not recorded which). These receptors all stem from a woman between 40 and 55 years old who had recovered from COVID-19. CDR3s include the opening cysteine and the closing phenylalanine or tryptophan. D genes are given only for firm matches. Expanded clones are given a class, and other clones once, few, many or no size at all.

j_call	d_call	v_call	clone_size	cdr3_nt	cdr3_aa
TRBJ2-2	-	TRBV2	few	TGTGCCAGCAGTGTTGGCAGGGCGTGGGGGGAGCTGTTTTTT	CASSVGRAWGELFF
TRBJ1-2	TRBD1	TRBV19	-	TGTGCCAGTAGTCCTGATCCGGACAGGGGAAGCGGCTACACCTTC	CASSPDPDRGSGYTF
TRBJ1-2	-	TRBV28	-	TGTGCCAGCAATACAGGAAGCTCCCTTAGAAACCACTTC	CASNTGSSLRNHF
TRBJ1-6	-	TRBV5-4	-	TGTGCCAGCAGTCCGTTTGCCCCAGGGAGGAATAATTCACCCCTCCACTTT	CASSPFAPGRNNSPLHF
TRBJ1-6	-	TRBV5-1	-	TGCGCCAGCAGCTTGGATACCGGGGGAATACTTAATAATTCACCCCTCCACTTT	CASSLDTGGILNNSPLHF
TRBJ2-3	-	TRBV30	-	TGTGCCTGGAGTCCTTACACAGATACGCAGTATTTT	CAWSPYTDTQYF
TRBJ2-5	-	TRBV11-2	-	TGTGCCAGCAGCTTAATCAGGGTGAAGGGGGAGACCCAGTACTTC	CASSLIRVKGETQYF
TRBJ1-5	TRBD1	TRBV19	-	TGTGCCAGTAGTATGGCCAGGGGGCTTCGGCAGCCCCAGCATTTT	CASSMARGLRQPQHF
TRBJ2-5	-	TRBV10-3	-	TGTGCCATCAGTGAGCGGGAGACCCAGTACTTC	CAISERETQYF
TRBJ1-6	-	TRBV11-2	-	TGTGCCAGCAGCTTTGACAGCTACTATAATTCACCCCTCCACTTT	CASSFDSYYNSPLHF
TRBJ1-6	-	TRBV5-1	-	TGCGCCAGCAGCTTGGACAGGGCCTATTCACCCCTCCACTTT	CASSLDRAYSPLHF
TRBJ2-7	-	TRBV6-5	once	TGTGCCAGCAGAAGCGTCTCCTACGAGCAGTACTTC	CASRSVSYEQYF
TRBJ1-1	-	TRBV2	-	TGTGCCACCGAGAGGTCCAGGGCGGCTGAAGCTTTCTTT	CATERSRAAEAFF
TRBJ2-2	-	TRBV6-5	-	TGTGCCAGCAGGAAAATGGACAGCCCCGGGGAGCTGTTTTTT	CASRKMDSPGELFF
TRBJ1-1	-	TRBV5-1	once	TGCGCCAGCAGCCCGGGGAGGGAGACTGAAGCTTTCTTT	CASSPGRETEAFF
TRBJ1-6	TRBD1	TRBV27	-	TGTGCCAGCAGTCTAACGCAAAGAACAGGGGCGCGGCATAATTCACCCCTCCACTTT	CASSLTQRTGARHNSPLHF
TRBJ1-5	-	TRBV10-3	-	TGTGCCATCACCAAACTGACAGAAGATTATAGCAATCAGCCCCAGCATTTT	CAITKLTEDYSNQPQHF
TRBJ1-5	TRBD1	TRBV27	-	TGTGCCAGCAGTGGACACAGGGGAATCAATCAGCCCCAGCATTTT	CASSGHRGINQPQHF
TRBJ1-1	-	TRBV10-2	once	TGCGCCAGCAGTGATCCGGGAAGATCGGCTGAAGCTTTCTTT	CASSDPGRSAEAFF
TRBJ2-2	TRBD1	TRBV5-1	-	TGCGCCAGCAGCCCGGGACAGGGTAACACCGGGGAGCTGTTTTTT	CASSPGQGNTGELFF
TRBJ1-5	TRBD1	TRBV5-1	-	TGCGCCAGCAGTGGGGACAGGGGGCTTTTCAATCAGCCCCAGCATTTT	CASSGDRGLFNQPQHF
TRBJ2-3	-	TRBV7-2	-	TGTGCCAGCAGCGTAGTAGCGACTAGCACAGATACGCAGTATTTT	CASSVVATSTDTQYF
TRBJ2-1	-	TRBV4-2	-	TGTGCCAGCAGCCACAGAACCGAGACTCCTGGCTCCTACAATGAGCAGTTCTTC	CASSHRTETPGSYNEQFF
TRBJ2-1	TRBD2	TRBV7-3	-	TGTGCCAGCAGCTTAACGGAGGGGAGGGATGAGCAGTTCTTC	CASSLTEGRDEQFF